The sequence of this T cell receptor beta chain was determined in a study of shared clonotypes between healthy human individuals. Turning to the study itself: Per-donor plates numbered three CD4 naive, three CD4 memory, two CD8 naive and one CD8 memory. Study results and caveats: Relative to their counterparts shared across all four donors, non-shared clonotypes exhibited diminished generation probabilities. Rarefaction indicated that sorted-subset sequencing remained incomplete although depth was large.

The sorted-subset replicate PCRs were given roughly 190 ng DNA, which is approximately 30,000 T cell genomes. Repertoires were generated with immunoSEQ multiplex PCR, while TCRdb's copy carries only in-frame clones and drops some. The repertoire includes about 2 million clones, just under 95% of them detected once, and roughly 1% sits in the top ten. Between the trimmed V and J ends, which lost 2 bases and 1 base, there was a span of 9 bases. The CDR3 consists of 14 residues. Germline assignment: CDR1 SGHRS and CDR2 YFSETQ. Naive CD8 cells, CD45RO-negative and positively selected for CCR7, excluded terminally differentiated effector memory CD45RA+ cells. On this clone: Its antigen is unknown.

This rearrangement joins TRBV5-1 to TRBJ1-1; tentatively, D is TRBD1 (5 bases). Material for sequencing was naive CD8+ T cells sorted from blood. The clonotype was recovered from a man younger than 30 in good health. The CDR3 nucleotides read TGCGCCAGCAGCTTCGACAGTTCGAACACTGAAGCTTTCTTT. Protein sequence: CASSFDSSNTEAFF.